The clone carrying this T cell receptor beta chain has just one count. This CDR3 is built from 15 residues. Germline values: CDR1 SGHTA, CDR2 FQGNSA. The V and J ends lost 5 bases and 2 bases respectively, with 15 bases between them. The sample comes from a study of blood T cell repertoires in COVID-19. Background on the study: Sites across the United States, Italy and Spain contributed samples from acute and convalescent COVID-19. PBMCs, B-cell-depleted T cells, or T cells provided the cDNA or gDNA that made up the material.

Recruits, aged about 18 to 95 years, lived in 25 or so US areas. Libraries were prepared by immunoSEQ multiplex PCR; TCRdb keeps only in-frame clonotypes and omits some of them. The data hold 250,000 or so clones, with roughly 88% observed a single time. This clonotype was obtained from a woman between 50 and 59 years old who had recovered from COVID-19. The chain links TRBV7-2 to TRBJ2-5, with a weak D call TRBD1 (6 bases). Sequenced sample: PBMCs or T cells enriched from blood (not recorded which). CDR3 DNA: TGTGCCAGCAGCCAAGGACAGTTGAGGCAAGAGACCCAGTACTTC. The encoded protein is CASSQGQLRQETQYF.